The present entry profiles one T cell receptor (beta chain) with its context. This record belongs to a study of shared clonotypes between healthy human individuals. The germline CDR1 and CDR2 sequences are WNHNN and SYGVQD (reference sequence). Trimming removed 5 bases from V and 5 bases from J, with 13 bases in between. The CDR3 has 14 residues. Profiled with immunoSEQ multiplex PCR; TCRdb holds only in-frame clones, not every one. The repertoire holds about 1 million clones, about three quarters seen once, with about 1.5% in the top ten. This TCR was sampled from a man between 18 and 35 years old in good health. The sample comprised memory CD4+ T cells sorted from blood. Regarding subset: CD45RA-negative fraction. The rearrangement uses TRBV10-1 and TRBJ1-5; D gene unclear. In DNA, the CDR3 is TGCGCCAGCAGTAAGGGCAGGTTTGATCAGCCCCAGCATTTT. Translation: CASSKGRFDQPQHF.